This TCR beta chain stems from a study of shared clonotypes between healthy human individuals. Repertoires were generated with immunoSEQ multiplex PCR, while TCRdb's copy carries only in-frame clones and drops some. The table has millions of clones, over 85% seen once. This CDR3 has 14 amino acids. CDR1 ENHRY and CDR2 SYGVKD come from the germline V gene. Trimming removed 3 bases from V and 5 bases from J, with 10 bases in between. The sample taken for sequencing was naive CD4+ T cells sorted from blood. This sample's subset: CD45RA+ positively selected. The gene calls are TRBV10-3 and TRBJ2-2, with D tentatively TRBD1 (5 bases). This TCR was recovered from a man in his late teens or twenties in good health. In nucleotides, the CDR3 is TGTGCCATCAGTGAAGCGACAGCAACCGGGGAGCTGTTTTTT. Its protein product is CAISEATATGELFF.